These 30 T cell receptor beta chains originate from one sample sequenced in a study of blood T cell repertoires in COVID-19 (dated by TCRdb to 2020 to 2021). To prepare the library, the immunoSEQ multiplex PCR assay was applied. Here the immuneACCESS table is served through TCRdb, limited to in-frame sequences with V and J called. Missing clones are a known gap in these copies; in checked studies unresolved V genes cover under half, and the rest lacks a known reason. Here the sample has some 400,000 clones; around 90% occur a single time. The ten largest clones represent approximately 6.2% of the sample. Sequencing input: peripheral blood. The receptor set was obtained from a man between 18 and 29 years old with active or convalescent COVID-19.

The gene calls are TRBV10-3 and TRBJ1-1; 7 nucleotides align to TRBD1. Germline V gives CDR1 ENHRY, CDR2 SYGVKD. CDR3 length equals 15 residues. After removal of 3 bases from V and 7 bases from J, the junction contained 11 bases not matched to a gene. The CDR3 region is CAISEPGQTRIEAFF. For the CDR3, the DNA is TGTGCCATCAGTGAACCGGGACAGACAAGAATTGAAGCTTTCTTT.

This clone showed up just once. The chain joins TRBV6-5 to TRBJ2-2; the D gene is possibly TRBD2 (5 bases). Trimming removed 7 bases at V and 3 bases at J, with 12 bases between. CDR3 size: 14 residues. Germline V gene lookup returns CDR1 MNHEY and CDR2 SVGAGI. This CDR3 reads CASTVREDTGELFF. CDR3 in DNA: TGTGCCAGCACCGTTCGGGAAGACACCGGGGAGCTGTTTTTT.

This chain uses TRBV10-3 with TRBJ1-2; a weak D match, TRBD1 (5 bases). V shed 6 bases and J shed 8 bases, with 13 bases lying between them. The CDR3 is made up of 12 amino acids. Germline CDR1 is ENHRY and CDR2 is SYGVKD. The CDR3 reads CAISRDQGGYTF. Here the CDR3 DNA reads TGTGCCATCAGCCGAGACCAGGGAGGCTACACCTTC.

The chain links TRBV6-5 to TRBJ1-4; D perhaps matches TRBD1 (5 bases). Germline CDR1 MNHEY, CDR2 SVGAGI. V lost 5 bases to trimming and J lost 4 bases, with 14 bases between them. The CDR3 runs 15 residues. CDR3 loop: CASSPQGGSNEKLFF. The CDR3 nucleotides are TGTGCCAGCAGTCCCCAGGGAGGAAGTAATGAAAAACTGTTTTTT.

The chain couples TRBV28 to TRBJ1-2; D call uncertain. V lost 8 bases and J lost 4, with 17 bases in between. The CDR3 totals 14 residues. CDR1 and CDR2 from the germline V gene are MDHEN and SYDVKM. CDR3 sequence reads: CASEGGGNFYGYTF. The CDR3 DNA follows: TGTGCCAGCGAGGGAGGAGGGAACTTCTATGGCTACACCTTC.

This clone was seen only once. The chain carries TRBV18 and TRBJ1-1; no definite D call. This CDR3 comprises 15 residues. Trimming pared 1 base from V and 2 bases from J, leaving 11 bases between. Germline V gene data show CDR1 as KGHSH and CDR2 as LQKENI. This CDR3 is CASSPLQTKNTEAFF. CDR3 in DNA: TGTGCCAGCTCACCACTACAGACAAAAAACACTGAAGCTTTCTTT.

This clone was picked up one time. J is TRBJ1-2 and V is TRBV6-5, with a weak D call TRBD1 (5 bases). CDR1 MNHEY and CDR2 SVGAGI come from the germline V gene. CDR3 length: 14 amino acids. V lost 0 bases, J lost 3 bases, and 8 bases lay in between. CDR3 nucleotide sequence: TGTGCCAGCAGTTACTCGGGCAGGGACTATGGCTACACCTTC. Translated: CASSYSGRDYGYTF.

The chain carries TRBV3-1 (or the pseudogene TRBV3-2) and TRBJ1-6, with a weak D call TRBD1 (5 bases). The V end lost 4 bases, the J end lost 10 bases, and 23 bases lay between the germline ends. The CDR3 runs 17 residues. The germline gives CDR1 LGHDT, CDR2 YNNKEL (reference sequence). The CDR3 protein is CASSPLAREALRSPLHF. The CDR3 DNA follows: TGTGCCAGCAGCCCTCTAGCCAGGGAGGCTCTACGATCACCCCTCCACTTT.

V and J are TRBV3-1 (or the pseudogene TRBV3-2) and TRBJ1-2; possibly TRBD1 for D (6 bases). Germline CDR1 is LGHDT and CDR2 is YNNKEL (reference sequence). The CDR3 has 15 residues. Trimming removed 3 bases from V and 0 bases from J, with 11 bases in between. The CDR3 here is CASSQDGQTNYGYTF. As DNA, the CDR3 is TGTGCCAGCAGCCAGGATGGACAGACTAACTATGGCTACACCTTC.

V is TRBV28 and J is TRBJ1-2; 11 nucleotides align to TRBD1. CDR3 length: 15 residues. J gave up 4 bases and V 7 bases, and 8 bases lay outside the gene matches. Germline CDR1 is MDHEN and CDR2 is SYDVKM. The CDR3 sequence: CASTFLGTGGYGYTF. The CDR3 coding sequence is TGTGCCAGCACCTTTCTCGGGACAGGGGGCTATGGCTACACCTTC.

This clone was seen more than once but under ten times. The chain links TRBV30 to TRBJ1-2; D call uncertain. Looked up from germline, CDR1 is GTSNPN and CDR2 is SVGIG (reference sequence). The CDR3 length is 13 residues. The ends were cut back, 3 bases at V and 2 bases at J, with 10 bases in the middle. CDR3 DNA: TGTGCCTGGAGAGTCGAGCTCAACTATGGCTACACCTTC. This codes for CAWRVELNYGYTF.

The V call is TRBV28, the J call TRBJ1-3; the D is unclear. The germline V gene has CDR1 MDHEN and CDR2 SYDVKM. The V and J ends lost 5 bases and 4 bases respectively, with 12 bases between them. The CDR3 has 14 amino acids. DNA of the CDR3: TGTGCCAGCAGTCTCTCATCGGTGGGAAACACCATATATTTT. It specifies CASSLSSVGNTIYF.

This rearrangement joins TRBV4-1 to TRBJ1-2; D perhaps matches TRBD1 (6 bases). The CDR3 has 16 residues. The germline gives CDR1 MGHRA, CDR2 YSYEKL. With 0 bases removed from V and 8 bases from J, the gap between germline ends came to 19 bases. The CDR3 bases are TGCGCCAGCAGCCAAGACAACGGGCAGGGGCTCGGGGGCTACACCTTC. Translating it yields CASSQDNGQGLGGYTF.

The J gene is TRBJ2-5, the V gene TRBV5-1, with D perhaps matching TRBD2 (6 bases). The V gene's germline CDR1 is SGHRS and CDR2 YFSETQ. The CDR3 has 15 amino acids. Trimming cost V 1 base and J 1 base, with 11 bases left between them. CDR3 in DNA: TGCGCCAGCAGCTTGTGGGGAGGAAGCCAAGAGACCCAGTACTTC. This gives the protein CASSLWGGSQETQYF. The full variable domain, with the rest looked up from reference TRBV5-1 and TRBJ2-5, is KAGVTQTPRYLIKTRGQQVTLSCSPISGHRSVSWYQQTPGQGLQFLFEYFSETQRNKGNFPGRFSGRQFSNSRSEMNVSTLELGDSALYLCASSLWGGSQETQYFGPGTRLLVL.

The CDR3 protein is CASRWATEAFF. In nucleotides, the CDR3 is TGTGCCAGCAGGTGGGCCACTGAAGCTTTCTTT. The chain employs TRBV28 and TRBJ1-1; D gene uncertain. Germline CDR1 MDHEN, CDR2 SYDVKM. The CDR3 runs 11 residues. Trimming cost V 6 bases and J 4 bases, with 6 bases left between them. Full variable domain (missing parts from reference TRBV28 and TRBJ1-1): DVKVTQSSRYLVKRTGEKVFLECVQDMDHENMFWYRQDPGLGLRLIYFSYDVKMKEKGDIPEGYSVSREKKERFSLILESASTNQTSMYLCASRWATEAFFGQGTRLTVV.

This clone came up once. This chain uses TRBV20-1 with TRBJ1-6; 10 bases line up with TRBD1. The CDR3 contains 16 residues. Per germline, CDR1 DFQATT and CDR2 SNEGSKA (reference sequence). Germline trimming cut 3 bases from V and 1 base from J; bases unmatched to any gene: 3. The CDR3 is CSASPGQGSYNSPLHF. CDR3 sequence (DNA): TGCAGTGCTAGTCCGGGACAGGGGTCCTATAATTCACCCCTCCACTTT.

The rearrangement links TRBV5-1 to TRBJ1-2, with D unresolved. Germline CDR1 is SGHRS and CDR2 is YFSETQ. There are 12 residues in the CDR3. The ends were cut back, 5 bases at V and 2 bases at J, with 7 bases in the middle. DNA for the CDR3: TGCGCCAGCAGTCAGATGAACTATGGCTACACCTTC. It translates to CASSQMNYGYTF.

The rearrangement uses TRBV18 and TRBJ1-1; 8 bases are shared with TRBD1. Germline CDR1 KGHSH, CDR2 LQKENI. The CDR3 runs 14 residues. Trimming removed 3 bases from V and 3 bases from J; junction bases left unmatched: 3. The CDR3 sequence is CASSPQGADTEAFF. The DNA of the CDR3 is TGTGCCAGCTCACCCCAGGGGGCGGACACTGAAGCTTTCTTT.

Here the CDR3 DNA reads TGTGCCACCAGCGGCCCAACTAGCGAAAGCTCCTACAATGAGCAGTTCTTC. Its protein product is CATSGPTSESSYNEQFF. This chain links TRBV24-1 with TRBJ2-1; 7 bases map to TRBD2. CDR3 length equals 17 residues. The germline V gene has CDR1 KGHDR and CDR2 SFDVKD. V gave up 7 bases and J gave up 0 bases; unmatched junction bases: 11.

CDR3 bases: TGTGCCAGTAGTATCGAAGGGGGCACTGAAGCTTTCTTT. Amino acid sequence: CASSIEGGTEAFF. J is TRBJ1-1 and V is TRBV19; a possible D gene is TRBD1 (6 bases). The CDR3 has 13 residues. Germline values: CDR1 LNHDA, CDR2 SQIVND (reference sequence). V gave up 3 bases and J gave up 4 bases, with 9 bases separating them.

This rearrangement joins TRBV9 to TRBJ2-2, with a weak D call TRBD1 (6 bases). The germline gives CDR1 SGDLS, CDR2 YYNGEE. Trimming shortened V by 1 base and J by 3 bases, and 10 bases separated the two germline ends. CDR3 length: 15 amino acids. CDR3: CASSVLQGDTGELFF. Here the CDR3 DNA reads TGTGCCAGCAGCGTATTACAGGGTGACACCGGGGAGCTGTTTTTT.

The rearrangement joins TRBV3-1 (or the pseudogene TRBV3-2) to TRBJ2-3; 9 positions match TRBD2. V trimming: 5 bases; J trimming: 2 bases; junction bases outside the gene matches: 2. The CDR3 sequence is 14 residues long. Germline V gives CDR1 LGHDT, CDR2 YNNKEL (reference sequence). The chain's CDR3 is CASSSGGFTDTQYF. The CDR3 DNA sequence: TGTGCCAGCAGCAGCGGGGGGTTCACAGATACGCAGTATTTT.

This rearrangement joins TRBV6-5 to TRBJ2-3, with no clear D. Trimming removed 7 bases at V and 6 bases at J, with 8 bases between. CDR3 length: 11 amino acids. The germline CDR1 and CDR2 sequences are MNHEY and SVGAGI. Written as DNA, the CDR3 is TGTGCCAGCACCATCCGGGATACGCAGTATTTT. Translation gives CASTIRDTQYF.

The chain carries TRBV7-8 and TRBJ1-5, with D maybe TRBD1 (5 bases). V lost 2 bases and J 3 bases, leaving 14 bases between the germline ends. The CDR3 totals 16 residues. Looked up from germline, CDR1 is SGHVS and CDR2 is FQNEAQ. This CDR3 is CASSLLGWGNNQPQHF. The CDR3 bases are TGTGCCAGCAGCTTACTAGGGTGGGGCAACAATCAGCCCCAGCATTTT.

With respect to this clone: Other DNA sequences in the same sample also yield this CDR3. The chain links TRBV7-3 to TRBJ2-7, with D possibly TRBD2 on 6 matching bases. The germline gives CDR1 SGHTA, CDR2 FQGTGA. The CDR3 has 13 residues. V was trimmed by 5 bases and J by 3 bases, leaving 11 bases between them. The CDR3 DNA follows: TGTGCCAGCAGCCGGACCGGGAGCTACGAGCAGTACTTC. Translating gives CASSRTGSYEQYF.

The chain couples TRBV28 to TRBJ2-7, with TRBD1 matching 7 bases. In germline, CDR1 is MDHEN, CDR2 SYDVKM. J gave up 5 bases and V 6 bases, and 13 bases lay outside the gene matches. This CDR3 region has 15 residues. The chain's CDR3 is CASSQLTDRAHEQYF. DNA of the CDR3: TGTGCCAGCAGCCAACTTACAGACAGGGCCCACGAGCAGTACTTC.

The DNA of the CDR3 is TGTGCCAGCAGTCTCCGTGCGGGGCTCTACGAGCAGTACTTC. This codes for CASSLRAGLYEQYF. The genes are TRBV6-4 and TRBJ2-7; a weak D match, TRBD2 (6 bases). V dropped 5 bases and J dropped 3 bases, with 14 bases sitting between them. The CDR3 contains 14 residues. From germline, CDR1 is MRHNA and CDR2 SNTAGT.

The V gene is TRBV5-1, the J gene TRBJ2-3; TRBD2 might be the D (5 bases). Trimming took off 7 bases at V and 3 bases at J, with 15 bases between the two ends. The germline V gene has CDR1 SGHRS and CDR2 YFSETQ. This CDR3 is built from 14 residues. The CDR3 here is CASQGSGLTDTQYF. For the CDR3, the DNA is TGCGCCAGCCAAGGGAGCGGACTTACAGATACGCAGTATTTT.

This clone was recorded a few times. The chain couples TRBV19 to TRBJ2-7, with 7 bases matching TRBD1. There are 13 residues in the CDR3. Germline lookup yields CDR1 LNHDA and CDR2 SQIVND (reference sequence). V lost 6 bases to trimming and J lost 5 bases; unmatched junction nucleotides: 7. This CDR3 is CASSITGDHEQYF. The CDR3 nucleotides are TGTGCCAGTAGCATCACAGGGGACCACGAGCAGTACTTC. Together with reference TRBV19 and TRBJ2-7, the CDR3 gives the full variable domain: DGGITQSPKYLFRKEGQNVTLSCEQNLNHDAMYWYRQDPGQGLRLIYYSQIVNDFQKGDIAEGYSVSREKKESFPLTVTSAQKNPTAFYLCASSITGDHEQYFGPGTRLTVT.

The chain couples TRBV28 to TRBJ1-1, with D tentatively TRBD1 (5 bases). Germline CDR1 and CDR2: MDHEN and SYDVKM. V was shortened by 6 bases and J by 4 bases, with 12 bases between the two germline ends. The CDR3 sequence is 13 residues long. DNA for the CDR3: TGTGCCAGCAGCCGACAGAGATTCACTGAAGCTTTCTTT. Its protein is CASSRQRFTEAFF.